This is a list of T cell receptor beta chains from one sample in a study of shared clonotypes between healthy human individuals. Only in-frame clones appear in the TCRdb table, and some are missing; sequencing was by immunoSEQ multiplex PCR. The table shows approximately 1.9 million clones, with around 95% occurring only once. Sequencing input: naive CD8+ T cells from PBMCs. Receptors were obtained from a man aged 18 to 29 in good health. Some clones in this sample may be carry-over from other donors' samples. Each CDR3 is given with its conserved first and last residue. The D gene is left open where the match is weak. Rows may omit the clone size; those that give it use once, few, many or a size class.

TRBV2,.,TRBD2,TRBJ2-1,CARGTPSGRNEQFF,TGTGCCAGAGGTACCCCGAGCGGGAGGAATGAGCAGTTCTTC
TRBV4-1,.,TRBD1,TRBJ2-7,CASSRGQGASEQYF,TGCGCCAGCAGCCGGGGACAGGGGGCTTCCGAGCAGTACTTC
TRBV27,.,.,TRBJ2-5,CASRLQGIQETQYF,TGTGCCAGCAGGCTGCAGGGGATCCAAGAGACCCAGTACTTC
TRBV11-2,.,.,TRBJ2-7,CASSLGAGIQYF,TGTGCCAGCAGCTTAGGGGCGGGGATACAGTACTTC
TRBV6-5,once,.,TRBJ2-1,CASSYGVGGEQFF,TGTGCCAGCAGTTACGGTGTAGGAGGTGAGCAGTTCTTC
TRBV7-6,.,TRBD1,TRBJ1-2,CASSQGGGGLGYTF,TGTGCCAGCAGCCAGGGGGGAGGGGGCCTTGGCTACACCTTC
TRBV27,.,.,TRBJ2-5,CASSSDFQETQYF,TGTGCCAGCAGTTCGGACTTCCAAGAGACCCAGTACTTC
TRBV7-9,.,.,TRBJ1-3,CASSFWDASGNTIYF,TGTGCCAGCAGCTTTTGGGACGCCTCTGGAAACACCATATATTTT
TRBV4-3,.,.,TRBJ2-1,CASSQDAPLGPNEQFF,TGCGCCAGCAGCCAAGATGCCCCATTGGGGCCCAATGAGCAGTTCTTC
TRBV27,.,.,TRBJ2-5,CASSPTQPAETQYF,TGTGCCAGCAGCCCGACTCAGCCCGCGGAGACCCAGTACTTC
TRBV9,.,.,TRBJ2-7,CASSVSGAHEQYF,TGTGCCAGCAGCGTATCAGGGGCCCACGAGCAGTACTTC
TRBV6-6,once,.,TRBJ2-5,CASSYSDRETQYF,TGTGCCAGCAGTTACTCTGACAGGGAGACCCAGTACTTC
TRBV6-5,.,.,TRBJ2-7,CASSYSRSPSYEQYF,TGTGCCAGCAGTTACTCGAGATCACCATCCTACGAGCAGTACTTC
TRBV9,.,.,TRBJ2-7,CASSVGSSSYEQYF,TGTGCCAGCAGCGTAGGGAGTAGCAGCTACGAGCAGTACTTC
TRBV5-1,.,.,TRBJ2-2,CATSTASGPNTGELFF,TGCGCCACCTCCACCGCCAGCGGGCCAAACACCGGGGAGCTGTTTTTT
TRBV5-4,.,TRBD2,TRBJ2-2,CASSLKRERDTGELFF,TGTGCCAGCAGCTTAAAGCGGGAAAGGGACACCGGGGAGCTGTTTTTT
TRBV29-1,.,.,TRBJ2-2,CSVEGERRNTGELFF,TGCAGCGTTGAAGGGGAGAGACGGAACACCGGGGAGCTGTTTTTT
TRBV7-9,.,.,TRBJ2-1,CASSMGMRSGRANYNEQFF,TGTGCCAGCAGCATGGGGATGAGATCGGGGAGAGCAAATTACAATGAGCAGTTCTTC
TRBV5-6,.,.,TRBJ2-1,CASSLGGEQFF,TGTGCCAGCAGCTTGGGGGGTGAGCAGTTCTTC
TRBV4-1,.,TRBD2,TRBJ2-7,CASSPDLTSGSSHEQCF,TGCGCCAGCAGCCCGGACCTTACTAGCGGGAGTTCCCACGAGCAGTGCTTC
TRBV5-4,.,.,TRBJ1-2,CASRPTVGNGYTF,TGTGCCAGCAGGCCGACAGTGGGGAATGGCTACACCTTC
TRBV9,.,.,TRBJ2-2,CASMGGAYGTGELFF,TGTGCCAGCATGGGTGGGGCGTATGGCACCGGGGAGCTGTTTTTT
TRBV13,once,.,TRBJ2-3,CASSLEESTDTQYF,TGTGCCAGCAGCTTAGAGGAAAGCACAGATACGCAGTATTTT
TRBV9,.,.,TRBJ2-7,CASSPGTHSSYEQYF,TGTGCCAGCAGTCCAGGGACGCACAGCTCCTACGAGCAGTACTTC
TRBV19,.,.,TRBJ2-3,CASSTRRGPGDTQYF,TGTGCCAGTAGTACCCGGAGAGGGCCGGGGGATACGCAGTATTTT
TRBV4-1,.,.,TRBJ2-7,CASSPYGSYEQYF,TGCGCCAGCAGCCCCTATGGAAGCTACGAGCAGTACTTC
TRBV7-2,.,TRBD2,TRBJ2-1,CASSPGLAGEQFF,TGTGCCAGCAGCCCGGGACTAGCGGGAGAGCAGTTCTTC
TRBV27,.,TRBD2,TRBJ2-1,CASSLLAGGNNKQFF,TGTGCCAGCAGTTTACTAGCGGGAGGTAACAATAAGCAGTTCTTC
TRBV9,.,.,TRBJ1-5,CASSVGSGSHQPQHF,TGTGCCAGCAGCGTAGGGTCAGGGAGCCATCAGCCCCAGCATTTT
TRBV9,.,.,TRBJ2-1,CASSVDDGSTNEQFF,TGTGCCAGCAGCGTAGACGACGGGAGCACCAATGAGCAGTTCTTC
TRBV27,.,TRBD2,TRBJ2-1,CATKLAGRPSDEQFF,TGTGCCACCAAGTTAGCGGGCCGGCCCTCGGATGAGCAGTTCTTC
TRBV6-1,.,.,TRBJ2-1,CASTVGGSSYNEQFF,TGTGCCAGCACTGTGGGGGGTAGCTCCTACAATGAGCAGTTCTTC
TRBV7-9,.,TRBD1,TRBJ1-4,CASSPGGTGSPGKLFF,TGTGCCAGCAGCCCCGGGGGGACAGGGAGCCCCGGAAAACTGTTTTTT
TRBV19,.,.,TRBJ1-5,CASSLFLTVSNQPQHF,TGTGCCAGTAGTCTATTTCTGACAGTTAGCAATCAGCCCCAGCATTTT
TRBV29-1,.,TRBD1,TRBJ2-7,CSVATDRGTHEQYF,TGCAGCGTTGCCACGGACAGGGGTACCCACGAGCAGTACTTC
TRBV5-6,.,.,TRBJ1-4,CASSTTGQFNEKLFF,TGTGCCAGCAGCACTACGGGGCAGTTTAATGAAAAACTGTTTTTT
TRBV27,.,TRBD1,TRBJ2-2,CASSIQGPPGELFF,TGTGCCAGCAGTATACAGGGGCCCCCCGGGGAGCTGTTTTTT
TRBV11-2,.,.,TRBJ2-7,CASSTSGTRAPYEQYF,TGTGCCAGCAGCACAAGTGGGACACGAGCCCCCTACGAGCAGTACTTC
TRBV9,.,TRBD2,TRBJ2-3,CASSVNLREVIVSTDTQYF,TGTGCCAGCAGCGTAAACCTACGGGAGGTCATCGTAAGCACAGATACGCAGTATTTT
TRBV19,.,TRBD1,TRBJ1-2,CASSIDLSTGLTGGYTF,TGTGCCAGTAGTATAGATCTCTCGACAGGACTGACAGGGGGCTACACCTTC
TRBV5-1,.,.,TRBJ2-7,CASSLSGPFGYEQYF,TGCGCCAGCAGCTTGTCAGGGCCCTTCGGCTACGAGCAGTACTTC
TRBV7-8,once,.,TRBJ1-5,CASSFLGRTPNQPQHF,TGTGCCAGCAGCTTTCTGGGCCGGACTCCAAATCAGCCCCAGCATTTT